This is a list of T cell receptor beta chains from one sample in a study of blood T cell repertoires in COVID-19. Clones were read by immunoSEQ multiplex PCR, and TCRdb kept only the in-frame ones, dropping some. Of about 400,000 clones listed, over 75% are singletons. The sample was PBMCs or T cells enriched from blood (not recorded which). All receptors come from a woman in her thirties or forties with acute COVID-19. Both conserved end residues are part of each CDR3. The order of the fields is CDR3 length, clone size, V gene, D gene, J gene, CDR3 DNA, CDR3 protein. D genes are given only for firm matches. Not all rows give a size; the values are once, few, many and, for expanded clones, a class.

cdr3_length: 16
clone_size: NA
v_call: TRBV24-1
d_call: TRBD1
j_call: TRBJ1-3
cdr3_nt: TGTGCCACCAGTGATTCGCCCGGGACAGGGGGAAACACCATATATTTT
cdr3_aa: CATSDSPGTGGNTIYF

cdr3_length: 14
clone_size: once
v_call: TRBV30
d_call: TRBD1
j_call: TRBJ2-7
cdr3_nt: TGTGCCTGGAGTGTGCAGGGGGTTTCCTACGAGCAGTACTTC
cdr3_aa: CAWSVQGVSYEQYF

cdr3_length: 15
clone_size: NA
v_call: TRBV3-1/TRBV3-2
d_call: NA
j_call: TRBJ2-3
cdr3_nt: TGTGCCAGCAGCCAAGAATTAACCCTAGCTGATACGCAGTATTTT
cdr3_aa: CASSQELTLADTQYF

cdr3_length: 15
clone_size: NA
v_call: TRBV9
d_call: NA
j_call: TRBJ1-6
cdr3_nt: TGTGCCAGCAGCTTTTCGACAGATCCCAACTCACCCCTCCACTTT
cdr3_aa: CASSFSTDPNSPLHF

cdr3_length: 17
clone_size: NA
v_call: TRBV5-5
d_call: TRBD1
j_call: TRBJ2-3
cdr3_nt: TGTGCCAGCAGCTCCTGGACAGGGATTGCGCGCACAGATACGCAGTATTTT
cdr3_aa: CASSSWTGIARTDTQYF

cdr3_length: 18
clone_size: NA
v_call: TRBV9
d_call: TRBD2
j_call: TRBJ2-7
cdr3_nt: TGTGCCAGCAGCGTAGGGACTAGCGGGGGGGCCGGGTCCTACGAGCAGTACTTC
cdr3_aa: CASSVGTSGGAGSYEQYF

cdr3_length: 14
clone_size: NA
v_call: TRBV6-5
d_call: NA
j_call: TRBJ1-2
cdr3_nt: TGTGCCAGCAGTACAACAGGGATTGGCTATGGCTACACCTTC
cdr3_aa: CASSTTGIGYGYTF

cdr3_length: 12
clone_size: NA
v_call: TRBV29-1
d_call: NA
j_call: TRBJ1-1
cdr3_nt: TGCAGCGTTGAAGTGGGAAGGGGCCGAGCTTTCTTT
cdr3_aa: CSVEVGRGRAFF

cdr3_length: 17
clone_size: few
v_call: TRBV4-2
d_call: TRBD2
j_call: TRBJ2-1
cdr3_nt: TGTGCCAGCAGCCAAGAAGGCGGGGGGGCCCGGGTGGATGAGCAGTTCTTC
cdr3_aa: CASSQEGGGARVDEQFF

cdr3_length: 17
clone_size: NA
v_call: TRBV5-6
d_call: NA
j_call: TRBJ2-3
cdr3_nt: TGTGCCAGCATCGCCCCCGGGAGCACGACTAGCACAGATACGCAGTATTTT
cdr3_aa: CASIAPGSTTSTDTQYF

cdr3_length: 13
clone_size: NA
v_call: TRBV25-1
d_call: TRBD1
j_call: TRBJ1-5
cdr3_nt: TGTGCCAGCAGACAGGGGGCCAATCAGCCCCAGCATTTT
cdr3_aa: CASRQGANQPQHF